These 7 T cell receptor beta chains were sequenced from one sample in a study of T cells after yellow fever vaccination. From the 5' RACE reads, TCRdb called clonotypes with MiXCR, one entry per CDR3 protein. In the table there are a few hundred thousand distinct CDR3 sequences, about 19% of which are singletons. This specimen consisted of PBMCs, obtained 15 days after the yellow fever booster vaccination. These receptors were collected from a man aged 25-45 years who received the YFV17D yellow fever vaccine.

This clonotype was recorded a few times. The gene calls are TRBV3-1 and TRBJ2-7; 10 bases are shared with TRBD2. The V segment lost 1 base and the J segment 6 bases; nucleotides outside the gene matches: 3. CDR1 and CDR2 (germline): LGHDT, YNNKEL (reference sequence). This CDR3 comprises 14 residues. The chain's CDR3 is CASSQVLAGAEQYF. The DNA of the CDR3 is TGTGCCAGCAGCCAAGTGCTAGCGGGAGCCGAGCAGTACTTC.

V usage is TRBV20-1 and J usage is TRBJ2-7, with 11 bases aligning to TRBD2. The CDR3 contains 14 residues. Looked up from germline, CDR1 is DFQATT and CDR2 is SNEGSKA (reference sequence). Germline trimming cut 6 bases from V and 2 bases from J; bases unmatched to any gene: 6. The CDR3 sequence: CSAGTSGGTYEQYF. As DNA, the CDR3 is TGCAGTGCGGGTACTAGCGGGGGAACCTACGAGCAGTACTTC.

This clonotype showed up just a few times. This sequence joins TRBV5-1 and TRBJ2-7, with D possibly matching TRBD1 (5 bases). Trimming removed 1 base from V and 2 bases from J, with 7 bases in between. Germline V CDR1 and CDR2: SGHRS, YFSETQ. The CDR3 loop spans 13 amino acids. The CDR3 coding sequence is TGCGCCAGCAGCTTGAGGACAACCTACGAGCAGTACTTC. This sequence encodes CASSLRTTYEQYF.

This clonotype was observed a handful of times. CDR3 amino acids: CSVEGHRTEQFF. DNA for the CDR3: TGCAGCGTTGAAGGACACAGGACCGAGCAGTTCTTC. V and J are TRBV29-1 and TRBJ2-1; possibly TRBD1 for D (5 bases). CDR3 length: 12 amino acids. Trimming left V 1 base short and J 10 bases short, with 11 bases between. Germline V gene sequence: CDR1 SQVTM, CDR2 ANQGSEA.

The CDR3 DNA is TGTGCCAGCAGCTTAGCTCACGCACAGGGCAATGAGCAGTTCTTC. Translating it yields CASSLAHAQGNEQFF. The gene calls are TRBV7-8 and TRBJ2-1; the D gene is possibly TRBD1 (6 bases). V lost 0 bases and J 6 bases, leaving 12 bases between the germline ends. The germline V gene encodes CDR1 SGHVS and CDR2 FQNEAQ. This CDR3 spans 15 amino acids.

This clonotype was detected once. The gene calls are TRBV12-3 or TRBV12-4 and TRBJ2-1, with D possibly TRBD2 on 5 matching bases. With 5 bases removed from V and 2 bases from J, the gap between germline ends came to 16 bases. CDR3 length: 16 amino acids. Here the CDR3 reads CASSHPSEVPYNEQFF. CDR3 DNA: TGTGCCAGCAGTCACCCATCGGAGGTGCCCTACAATGAGCAGTTCTTC.

This sequence joins TRBV23-1 and TRBJ2-3; 16 positions match TRBD2. TRBV23-1 is known as an ORF, though its function is uncertain. V was clipped by 0 bases and J by 0 bases; unmatched bases: 12. The CDR3 has 22 residues. CDR3 nucleotides: TGCGCCAGCAGTCAATCGCCGGGACCGGGACTAGCGGGAGGGCCAAGCACAGATACGCAGTATTTT. As protein: CASSQSPGPGLAGGPSTDTQYF.